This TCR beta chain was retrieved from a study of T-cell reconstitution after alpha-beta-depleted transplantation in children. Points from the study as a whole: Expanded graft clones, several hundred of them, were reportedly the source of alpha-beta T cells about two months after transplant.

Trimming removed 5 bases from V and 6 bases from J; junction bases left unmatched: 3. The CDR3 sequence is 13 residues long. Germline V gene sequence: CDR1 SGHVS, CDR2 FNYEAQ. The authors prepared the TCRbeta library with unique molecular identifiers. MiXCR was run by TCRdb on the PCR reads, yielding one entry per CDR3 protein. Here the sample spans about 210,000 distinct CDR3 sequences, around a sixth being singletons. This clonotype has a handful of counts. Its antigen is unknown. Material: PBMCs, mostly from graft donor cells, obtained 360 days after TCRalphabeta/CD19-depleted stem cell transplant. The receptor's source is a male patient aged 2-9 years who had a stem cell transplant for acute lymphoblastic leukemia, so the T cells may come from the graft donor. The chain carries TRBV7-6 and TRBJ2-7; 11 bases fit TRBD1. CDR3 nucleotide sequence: TGTGCCAGCAGCCCGGGACAGGGGGTCGAGCAGTACTTC. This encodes CASSPGQGVEQYF. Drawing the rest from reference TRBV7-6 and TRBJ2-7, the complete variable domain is GAGVSQSPRYKVTKRGQDVALRCDPISGHVSLYWYRQALGQGPEFLTYFNYEAQQDKSGLPNDRFSAERPEGSISTLTIQRTEQRDSAMYRCASSPGQGVEQYFGPGTRLTVT.